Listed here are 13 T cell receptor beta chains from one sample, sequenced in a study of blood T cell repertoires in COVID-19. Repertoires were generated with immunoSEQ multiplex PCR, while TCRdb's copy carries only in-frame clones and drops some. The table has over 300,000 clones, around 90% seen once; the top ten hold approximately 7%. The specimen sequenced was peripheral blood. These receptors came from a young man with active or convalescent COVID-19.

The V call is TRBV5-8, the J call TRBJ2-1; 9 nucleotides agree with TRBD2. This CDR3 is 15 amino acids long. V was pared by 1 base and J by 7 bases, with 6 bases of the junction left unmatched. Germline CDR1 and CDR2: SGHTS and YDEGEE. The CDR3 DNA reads TGTGCCAGCAGCTTGAATAGCGGGGGCCAGAATGAGCAGTTCTTC. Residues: CASSLNSGGQNEQFF.

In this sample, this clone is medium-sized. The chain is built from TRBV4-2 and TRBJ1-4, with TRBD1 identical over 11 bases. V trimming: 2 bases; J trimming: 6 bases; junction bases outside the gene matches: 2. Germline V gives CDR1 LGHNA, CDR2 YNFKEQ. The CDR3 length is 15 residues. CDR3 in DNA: TGTGCCAGCAGCCAATCGGGACAGGGGGATGAAAAACTGTTTTTT. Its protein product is CASSQSGQGDEKLFF.

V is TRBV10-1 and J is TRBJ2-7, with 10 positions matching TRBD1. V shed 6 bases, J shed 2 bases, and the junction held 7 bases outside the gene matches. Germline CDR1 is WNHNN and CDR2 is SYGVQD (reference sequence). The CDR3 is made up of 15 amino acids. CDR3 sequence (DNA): TGCGCCAGCAGACCCCGGACAGGGGGACCCTACGAGCAGTACTTC. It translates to CASRPRTGGPYEQYF.

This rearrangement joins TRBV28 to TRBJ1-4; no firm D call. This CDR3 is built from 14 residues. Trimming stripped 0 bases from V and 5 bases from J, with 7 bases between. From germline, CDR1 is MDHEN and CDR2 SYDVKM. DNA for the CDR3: TGTGCCAGCAGTTTATGGCCAGAAAATGAAAAACTGTTTTTT. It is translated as CASSLWPENEKLFF.

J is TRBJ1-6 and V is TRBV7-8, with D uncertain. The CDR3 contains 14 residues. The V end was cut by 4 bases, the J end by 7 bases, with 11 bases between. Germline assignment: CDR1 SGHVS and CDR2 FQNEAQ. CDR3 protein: CASSSAGWNSPLHF. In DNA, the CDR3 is TGTGCCAGCAGCTCCGCAGGCTGGAATTCACCCCTCCACTTT.

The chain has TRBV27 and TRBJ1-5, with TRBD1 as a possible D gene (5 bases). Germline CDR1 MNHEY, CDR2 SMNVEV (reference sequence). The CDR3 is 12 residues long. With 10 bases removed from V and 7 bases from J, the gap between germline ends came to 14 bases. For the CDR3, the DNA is TGTGCCACGTCGGACACCAACCAGCCCCAGCATTTT. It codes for CATSDTNQPQHF.

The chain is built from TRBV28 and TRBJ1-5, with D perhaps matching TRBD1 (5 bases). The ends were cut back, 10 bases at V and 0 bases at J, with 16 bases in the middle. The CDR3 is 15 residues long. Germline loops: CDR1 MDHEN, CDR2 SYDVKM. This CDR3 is CATVRRGYSNQPQHF. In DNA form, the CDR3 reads TGTGCCACCGTTCGGCGGGGCTATAGCAATCAGCCCCAGCATTTT. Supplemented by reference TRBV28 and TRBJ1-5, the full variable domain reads DVKVTQSSRYLVKRTGEKVFLECVQDMDHENMFWYRQDPGLGLRLIYFSYDVKMKEKGDIPEGYSVSREKKERFSLILESASTNQTSMYLCATVRRGYSNQPQHFGDGTRLSIL.

DNA of the CDR3: TGTGCCAGTAGTAGGAAGAGGAGGAACACTGAAGCTTTCTTT. Translation: CASSRKRRNTEAFF. This chain connects TRBV19 to TRBJ1-1; D gene unclear. The CDR3 consists of 14 residues. CDR1 LNHDA and CDR2 SQIVND come from the germline V gene (reference sequence). V was clipped by 4 bases and J by 1 base, with 10 bases between them.

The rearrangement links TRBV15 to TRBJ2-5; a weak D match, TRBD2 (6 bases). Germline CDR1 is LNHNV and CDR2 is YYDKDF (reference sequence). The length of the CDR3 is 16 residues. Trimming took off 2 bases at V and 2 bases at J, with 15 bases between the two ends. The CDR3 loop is CATSRRAGRGQETQYF. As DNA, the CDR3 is TGTGCCACCAGCAGAAGGGCAGGACGGGGGCAAGAGACCCAGTACTTC. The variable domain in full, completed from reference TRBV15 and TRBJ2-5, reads DAMVIQNPRYQVTQFGKPVTLSCSQTLNHNVMYWYQQKSSQAPKLLFHYYDKDFNNEADTPDNFQSRRPNTSFCFLDIRSPGLGDTAMYLCATSRRAGRGQETQYFGPGTRLLVL.

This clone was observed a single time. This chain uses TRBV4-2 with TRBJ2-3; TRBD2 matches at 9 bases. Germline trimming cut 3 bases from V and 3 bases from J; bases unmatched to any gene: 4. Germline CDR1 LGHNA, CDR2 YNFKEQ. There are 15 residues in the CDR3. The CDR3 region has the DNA TGTGCCAGCAGCCAGGCTAGCGGGGAAACAGATACGCAGTATTTT. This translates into CASSQASGETDTQYF.

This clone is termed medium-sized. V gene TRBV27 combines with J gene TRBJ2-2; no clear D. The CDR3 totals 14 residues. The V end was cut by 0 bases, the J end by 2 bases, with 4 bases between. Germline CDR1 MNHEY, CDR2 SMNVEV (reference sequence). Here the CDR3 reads CASSLSPNTGELFF. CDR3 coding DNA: TGTGCCAGCAGTTTATCCCCAAACACCGGGGAGCTGTTTTTT.

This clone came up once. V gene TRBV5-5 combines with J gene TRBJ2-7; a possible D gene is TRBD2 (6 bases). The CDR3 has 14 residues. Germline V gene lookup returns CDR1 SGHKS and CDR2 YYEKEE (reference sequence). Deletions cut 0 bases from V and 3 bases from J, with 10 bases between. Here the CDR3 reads CASSLARGSYEQYF. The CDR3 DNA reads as TGTGCCAGCAGCTTGGCCCGGGGGAGCTACGAGCAGTACTTC.

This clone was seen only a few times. The CDR3 spells CASSSRQLFNSPLHF. CDR3 coding DNA: TGTGCCAGCAGTTCCAGACAGCTCTTTAATTCACCCCTCCACTTT. The V call is TRBV28, the J call TRBJ1-6, with a weak D call TRBD1 (5 bases). V was pared by 4 bases and J by 6 bases, with 13 bases between. The CDR3 runs 15 residues. Germline loops: CDR1 MDHEN, CDR2 SYDVKM.